The 25 T cell receptor beta chains given below trace back to one sample, sequenced in a study of identifying expanded T cells in peripheral blood. Method: immunoSEQ multiplex PCR; TCRdb's copy keeps in-frame clones and lacks some. The top ten hold around 4.3% of the sample, which has about 91,000 clones, 88% seen once. The material sequenced was blood. The source of these receptors is a person aged 18 to 75 in good health.

This chain connects TRBV28 to TRBJ1-1; D remains unclear. Germline values: CDR1 MDHEN, CDR2 SYDVKM. The CDR3 has 14 amino acids. The V end lost 3 bases, the J end lost 4 bases, and 12 bases lay between the germline ends. In DNA form, the CDR3 reads TGTGCCAGCAGTTTGGCCGGAGGTCGCACTGAAGCTTTCTTT. Protein product: CASSLAGGRTEAFF.

V is TRBV5-4 and J is TRBJ2-2, with 8 bases matching TRBD1. CDR1 and CDR2 (germline): SGHNT, YYREEE (reference sequence). The ends lost 0 bases at V and 4 bases at J; junction bases unmatched: 2. The CDR3 contains 15 residues. For the CDR3, the DNA is TGTGCCAGCAGCTTGGTACAGGGGGTCACCGGGGAGCTGTTTTTT. It translates to CASSLVQGVTGELFF. The full variable domain, with the rest looked up from reference TRBV5-4 and TRBJ2-2, is ETGVTQSPTHLIKTRGQQVTLRCSSQSGHNTVSWYQQALGQGPQFIFQYYREEENGRGNFPPRFSGLQFPNYSSELNVNALELDDSALYLCASSLVQGVTGELFFGEGSRLTVL.

The chain employs TRBV27 and TRBJ1-1, with a tentative D call TRBD1 (6 bases). Deletions cut 6 bases from V and 5 bases from J, with 13 bases between. Per germline, CDR1 MNHEY and CDR2 SMNVEV (reference sequence). This CDR3 has 13 amino acids. The DNA for the CDR3 is TGTGCCAGCAGGGGCGAGAGGGGGACTGAAGCTTTCTTT. Protein product: CASRGERGTEAFF.

On this clone: At one boundary the junction diverges from the germline segment, which might be a read error. The chain has TRBV5-1 and TRBJ2-5, with D unclear. This CDR3 contains 12 residues. CDR1 and CDR2 from the germline V gene are SGHRS and YFSETQ. The CDR3 spells CASSLRQGTQYF. The CDR3 DNA sequence: TGCGCCAGCAGCTTGCGGCAAGGGACCCAGTACTTC.

The chain links TRBV19 to TRBJ2-1; 7 nucleotides align to TRBD2. Losses at the gene ends were 6 bases for V and 4 bases for J; bases not matched to a gene: 9. The CDR3 is made up of 15 amino acids. The germline CDR1 and CDR2 sequences are LNHDA and SQIVND (reference sequence). The CDR3 loop reads CASRGGGAIYNEQFF. The DNA of the CDR3 is TGTGCCAGTAGGGGCGGGGGAGCGATATACAATGAGCAGTTCTTC.

The CDR3 bases are TGTGCCAGCAGCCTTACTAGCGTAAGCACAGATACGCAGTATTTT. It codes for CASSLTSVSTDTQYF. The chain recombines TRBV4-2 with TRBJ2-3, with 7 bases fitting TRBD2. This CDR3 comprises 15 residues. Germline V gives CDR1 LGHNA, CDR2 YNFKEQ. V shed 4 bases, J shed 0 bases, and the junction held 4 bases outside the gene matches.

The CDR3, as DNA: TGCGCCAGCAGCCAAGATGGGAATCAGCCCCAGCATTTT. Amino acids: CASSQDGNQPQHF. The V gene is TRBV4-1, the J gene TRBJ1-5; D is unresolved. Trimming removed 0 bases at V and 4 bases at J, with 4 bases between. Germline loops: CDR1 MGHRA, CDR2 YSYEKL. The length of the CDR3 is 13 residues.

The genes are TRBV6-1 and TRBJ2-3; 7 bases match TRBD1. The CDR3 runs to 14 residues. CDR1 and CDR2 (germline): MNHNS, SASEGT. J lost 4 bases, V lost 8 bases, and 9 bases had no gene match. CDR3: CASRDRTGPDTQYF. The CDR3 bases are TGTGCCAGCCGAGACAGGACAGGACCAGATACGCAGTATTTT.

The chain combines TRBV7-2 with TRBJ2-7; D is undetermined. V was cut by 3 bases and J by 0 bases, with 12 bases left in between. Germline loops: CDR1 SGHTA, CDR2 FQGNSA. CDR3 length equals 15 residues. This CDR3 reads CASSFDSRSSYEQYF. CDR3 nucleotide sequence: TGTGCCAGCAGCTTTGATAGCCGAAGCTCCTACGAGCAGTACTTC.

The DNA for the CDR3 is TGTGCCAGCGGTGCCGGGACAGGGGAGATCAATGAGCAGTTCTTC. This sequence encodes CASGAGTGEINEQFF. The V call is TRBV7-9, the J call TRBJ2-1; 10 bases map to TRBD1. The CDR3 covers 15 residues. V shed 8 bases and J 6 bases; nucleotides not matched to a gene: 10. CDR1 and CDR2 from the germline V gene are SEHNR and FQNEAQ (reference sequence).

The chain joins TRBV4-3 to TRBJ2-7; tentative D call: TRBD2 (5 bases). V was trimmed by 4 bases and J by 1 base, leaving 11 bases between them. This CDR3 contains 14 residues. Per the germline V gene, CDR1 is LGHNA and CDR2 is YSLEER. CDR3: CASSPGFGSYEQYF. The CDR3 region has the DNA TGCGCCAGCAGCCCGGGGTTCGGTTCCTACGAGCAGTACTTC.

J is TRBJ2-1 and V is TRBV6-4; TRBD2 matches 9 bases. The V and J ends lost 4 bases and 5 bases, in that order; junction bases with no gene match: 6. Germline-derived CDR1 and CDR2 are MRHNA and SNTAGT. This CDR3 is built from 15 residues. The CDR3 sequence is CASSAAAGGNNEQFF. The CDR3 region has the DNA TGTGCCAGCAGTGCGGCAGCGGGGGGTAACAATGAGCAGTTCTTC.

V gene TRBV9 combines with J gene TRBJ1-4, with 8 bases aligning to TRBD1. V was clipped by 0 bases and J by 8 bases; unmatched bases: 6. This CDR3 comprises 15 residues. CDR1 and CDR2 (germline): SGDLS, YYNGEE. In DNA, the CDR3 is TGTGCCAGCAGCGTAGAAGGACAGGGTGGGGAAAAACTGTTTTTT. It translates to CASSVEGQGGEKLFF.

The V gene is TRBV7-9, the J gene TRBJ2-3, with unresolved D. CDR3 size: 16 residues. Germline lookup yields CDR1 SEHNR and CDR2 FQNEAQ (reference sequence). V lost 5 bases, J lost 0 bases, and 15 bases lay in between. The CDR3 DNA reads as TGTGCCAGCAGCCCAGAACTTGTATTTAGCACAGATACGCAGTATTTT. This encodes CASSPELVFSTDTQYF.

The V call is TRBV5-1, the J call TRBJ2-7; 8 nucleotides agree with TRBD2. Trimming at V came to 3 bases and at J to 7 bases, leaving 18 bases not matched to a gene. Germline V gene sequence: CDR1 SGHRS, CDR2 YFSETQ. The CDR3 length is 17 residues. In DNA form, the CDR3 reads TGCGCCAGCAGCTCAACAAAAACCGGGACTAGGGCTTGGGAGCAGTACTTC. It encodes CASSSTKTGTRAWEQYF.

The chain is built from TRBV13 and TRBJ2-1, with 8 nucleotides matching TRBD2. The V and J ends lost 5 bases and 2 bases, in that order; junction bases with no gene match: 5. The CDR3 contains 15 residues. CDR1 is PRHDT and CDR2 is FYEKMQ in the germline V gene (reference sequence). Here the CDR3 reads CASSLGGVAYNEQFF. CDR3 bases: TGTGCCAGCAGCCTCGGGGGGGTGGCCTACAATGAGCAGTTCTTC.

The rearrangement uses TRBV5-1 and TRBJ1-5; D gene unclear. V was cut by 4 bases and J by 5 bases, with 13 bases left in between. Per the germline V gene, CDR1 is SGHRS and CDR2 is YFSETQ. The CDR3 extends over 14 amino acids. The CDR3 protein is CASSLRVGDQPQHF. CDR3 coding DNA: TGCGCCAGCAGCCTTAGGGTGGGAGATCAGCCCCAGCATTTT.

The chain joins TRBV19 to TRBJ2-7; D assignment may be TRBD1 or TRBD2 (5 bases each). Germline CDR1 reads LNHDA; CDR2 reads SQIVND (reference sequence). The V and J ends lost 3 bases and 2 bases respectively, with 14 bases between them. This CDR3 spans 15 amino acids. Written as DNA, the CDR3 is TGTGCCAGTAGTATGGCCGGCAGGGAGACCTACGAGCAGTACTTC. Protein: CASSMAGRETYEQYF. The full variable domain, its missing parts supplied by reference TRBV19 and TRBJ2-7, is DGGITQSPKYLFRKEGQNVTLSCEQNLNHDAMYWYRQDPGQGLRLIYYSQIVNDFQKGDIAEGYSVSREKKESFPLTVTSAQKNPTAFYLCASSMAGRETYEQYFGPGTRLTVT.

The chain couples TRBV29-1 to TRBJ2-7; 8 bases are a match to TRBD1. V was pared by 2 bases and J by 0 bases, with 6 bases of the junction left unmatched. Germline V gene lookup returns CDR1 SQVTM and CDR2 ANQGSEA. The CDR3 contains 15 residues. The CDR3 reads CSVESRGQGSYEQYF. The CDR3 nucleotides are TGCAGCGTTGAATCCCGAGGACAGGGCTCCTACGAGCAGTACTTC.

V is TRBV2 and J is TRBJ2-7; either TRBD1 or TRBD2 may supply D (7 bases each). Germline V gives CDR1 SNHLY, CDR2 FYNNEI. The CDR3 is 15 residues long. Trimming took 8 bases from V and 6 from J, leaving 23 bases between them. The CDR3 DNA reads TGTGCCAGCGGGATTTTAGACAGGGAGGGAGGCGAGCAGTACTTC. This codes for CASGILDREGGEQYF.

The rearrangement joins TRBV10-3 to TRBJ2-7, with a possible D match to TRBD1 (5 bases). Trimming took off 7 bases at V and 2 bases at J, with 9 bases between the two ends. Per the germline V gene, CDR1 is ENHRY and CDR2 is SYGVKD. The CDR3 covers 12 residues. CDR3 sequence (DNA): TGTGCCATCACAGGGTCTGCCTACGAGCAGTACTTC. Residues: CAITGSAYEQYF.

CDR3 nucleotides: TGTGCCTGGAGTGCCCCCGGGGGTGGCCAAGAGACCCAGTACTTC. It codes for CAWSAPGGGQETQYF. The chain has TRBV30 and TRBJ2-5, with a weak D call TRBD2 (6 bases). The CDR3 extends over 15 amino acids. Looked up from germline, CDR1 is GTSNPN and CDR2 is SVGIG (reference sequence). V gave up 1 base and J gave up 1 base, with 13 bases separating them.

The V and J genes are TRBV7-9 and TRBJ1-1, with D uncertain. The ends were cut back, 8 bases at V and 6 bases at J, with 16 bases in the middle. The CDR3 totals 13 residues. Germline values: CDR1 SEHNR, CDR2 FQNEAQ (reference sequence). CDR3 in amino acids: CASSKNGVAEAFF. The CDR3 bases are TGTGCCAGCTCCAAGAATGGGGTGGCTGAAGCTTTCTTT.

The rearrangement links TRBV30 to TRBJ2-7, with D possibly being TRBD1 (6 bases). V gave up 1 base and J gave up 1 base, with 20 bases separating them. Germline CDR1 reads GTSNPN; CDR2 reads SVGIG (reference sequence). The CDR3 contains 17 residues. This CDR3 is CAWSAPLENRVSYEQYF. CDR3 in DNA: TGTGCCTGGAGTGCTCCACTCGAAAACAGGGTATCCTACGAGCAGTACTTC. The full variable domain, completed using reference TRBV30 and TRBJ2-7, is SQTIHQWPATLVQPVGSPLSLECTVEGTSNPNLYWYRQAAGRGLQLLFYSVGIGQISSEVPQNLSASRPQDRQFILSSKKLLLSDSGFYLCAWSAPLENRVSYEQYFGPGTRLTVT.

The chain carries TRBV11-3 and TRBJ2-5, with 9 bases aligning to TRBD1. The junction had 2 bases not matched to a gene; V was cut back by 5 bases and J by 4 bases. CDR1 and CDR2 from the germline V gene are SGHNT and YENEEA. The CDR3 has 13 residues. The CDR3 DNA reads as TGTGCCAGCAGCGAGGGACAGGGAGAGACCCAGTACTTC. This codes for CASSEGQGETQYF.